The 11 T cell receptor beta chains given below trace back to one sample, sequenced in a study of blood T cells in healthy people across ages. For the second PCR, which ran for about 6 to 11 cycles, a sample-barcoded 5' primer and a J-beta primer mix were used. TCRdb reanalysed the 5' RACE reads using MiXCR and keeps one entry per CDR3 protein. The repertoire consists of about 1.8 million distinct CDR3 sequences, with 49% occurring once and the leading ten covering over 2%. The specimen sequenced was blood. The receptors were gathered from a woman aged 40 to 55 in good health.

CDR3 amino acids: CASSLGVSTNEQFF. The CDR3 nucleotides read TGTGCCAGCAGCTTAGGTGTCAGTACGAATGAGCAGTTCTTC. This rearrangement joins TRBV7-9 to TRBJ2-1; D unresolved. V gave up 1 base and J gave up 7 bases, with 11 bases separating them. The CDR3 extends over 14 amino acids. Germline V gene sequence: CDR1 SEHNR, CDR2 FQNEAQ (reference sequence).

CDR3 nucleotide sequence: TGTGCCAGCAGCCCCGAGTGGGACAGGGTGACAGATACGCAGTATTTT. This encodes CASSPEWDRVTDTQYF. V is TRBV11-2 and J is TRBJ2-3, with 9 bases matching TRBD1. Losses at the gene ends were 5 bases for V and 3 bases for J; bases not matched to a gene: 9. The V gene's germline CDR1 is SGHAT and CDR2 FQNNGV. The CDR3 contains 16 residues.

The CDR3 nucleotides read TGTGCCAGCAGAGATACTAGCGGGGGGAACGACAATGAGCAGTACTTC. Amino acids: CASRDTSGGNDNEQYF. J is TRBJ2-5 and V is TRBV5-4, with TRBD2 matching 12 bases. Germline V lookup: CDR1 SGHNT, CDR2 YYREEE (reference sequence). The V segment lost 5 bases and the J segment 11 bases; nucleotides outside the gene matches: 16. The CDR3 totals 16 residues.

The chain links TRBV4-1 to TRBJ1-1; D ambiguous. The ends were cut back, 1 base at V and 4 bases at J, with 10 bases in the middle. The CDR3 runs to 14 residues. In germline, CDR1 is MGHRA, CDR2 YSYEKL. The CDR3 region has the DNA TGCGCCAGCAGCCAAGCGAGTAGTGGCACTGAAGCTTTCTTT. Its translation: CASSQASSGTEAFF.

The rearrangement joins TRBV7-2 to TRBJ2-1; TRBD2 agrees at 8 bases. The trim removed 1 base at V and 4 bases at J, leaving 3 bases unmatched. CDR1 is SGHTA and CDR2 is FQGNSA in the germline V gene. The CDR3 loop spans 15 amino acids. Here the CDR3 reads CASSLVPGGYNEQFF. The DNA of the CDR3 is TGTGCCAGCAGCTTAGTCCCGGGGGGGTACAATGAGCAGTTCTTC.

V is TRBV7-2 and J is TRBJ2-3; D not certain. Trimming cost V 1 base and J 1 base, with 12 bases left between them. CDR3 length equals 16 residues. CDR1 and CDR2 (germline): SGHTA, FQGNSA. CDR3 amino acids: CASSLGVGSGTDTQYF. CDR3 nucleotide sequence: TGTGCCAGCAGCTTAGGGGTGGGGTCTGGCACAGATACGCAGTATTTT.

The chain has TRBV20-1 and TRBJ2-5, with 7 bases identical to TRBD1. The CDR3 is 14 residues long. Germline CDR1 is DFQATT and CDR2 is SNEGSKA (reference sequence). V lost 5 bases to trimming and J lost 5 bases; unmatched junction nucleotides: 11. In nucleotides, the CDR3 is TGCAGTGCTTCCATCACAGGGGTCCAGGAGACCCAGTACTTC. Its translation is CSASITGVQETQYF.

The chain carries TRBV4-1 and TRBJ2-2, with 12 bases that match TRBD1. The CDR3 is made up of 18 amino acids. J gave up 4 bases and V 3 bases, and 9 bases lay outside the gene matches. Germline CDR1 MGHRA, CDR2 YSYEKL. This CDR3 is CASSQNTGTGGGTGELFF. The CDR3 bases are TGCGCCAGCAGCCAGAATACCGGGACAGGGGGCGGCACCGGGGAGCTGTTTTTT.

This clonotype was found a few times. This sequence joins TRBV5-1 and TRBJ2-5; no clear D. This CDR3 comprises 13 residues. Deletions cut 1 base from V and 1 base from J, with 5 bases between. The germline CDR1 and CDR2 sequences are SGHRS and YFSETQ. The DNA of the CDR3 is TGCGCCAGCAGCTTGCCGACCCAAGAGACCCAGTACTTC. Residues: CASSLPTQETQYF.

V usage is TRBV6-2 or TRBV6-3 and J usage is TRBJ2-1; 12 bases agree with TRBD2. V gave up 6 bases and J gave up 7 bases; unmatched junction bases: 10. Germline values: CDR1 MNHEY, CDR2 SVGEGT. This CDR3 comprises 16 residues. The CDR3 sequence: CASSPFLAGGLNEQFF. In DNA form, the CDR3 reads TGTGCCAGCAGCCCATTCCTAGCGGGGGGGCTTAATGAGCAGTTCTTC.

This clonotype has more than one count but fewer than ten. The J gene is TRBJ2-1, the V gene TRBV11-1; no firm D call. The CDR3 spans 19 residues. From germline, CDR1 is SGHAT and CDR2 FQDESV (reference sequence). V lost 3 bases, J lost 0 bases, and 21 bases lay in between. Here the CDR3 DNA reads TGTGCCAGCAGCTTGCTACGCTCTTATTACCAGAGCTCCTACAATGAGCAGTTCTTC. It yields the protein CASSLLRSYYQSSYNEQFF. The whole variable domain, remainder taken from reference TRBV11-1 and TRBJ2-1, is EAEVAQSPRYKITEKSQAVAFWCDPISGHATLYWYRQILGQGPELLVQFQDESVVDDSQLPKDRFSAERLKGVDSTLKIQPAELGDSAMYLCASSLLRSYYQSSYNEQFFGPGTRLTVL.